This T cell receptor beta chain was found in a study of T cell responses to AZD1222 COVID-19 vaccine. Study details: Both about-4-week and about-12-week second-dose recipients were combined.

Study findings and constraints: Repertoires were collected only later (after the peak T cell response had occurred).

V was pared by 8 bases and J by 1 base, with 2 bases of the junction left unmatched. Germline CDR1 is MDHEN and CDR2 is SYDVKM. The CDR3 totals 13 residues. This table comes from immunoSEQ multiplex PCR, and its TCRdb copy is limited to in-frame clones, with some not included. Of more than 60,000 clones listed, approximately 86% are singletons. Details on this clone: Its antigen is not known.

The TCR was taken from an adult in good health. Sequenced material: peripheral blood, taken on day 0 of AZD1222 vaccination. The rearrangement uses TRBV28 and TRBJ2-3; 8 bases are a match to TRBD1. In DNA form, the CDR3 reads TGTGCCAGCGAGACAGGGGGCACAGATACGCAGTATTTT. This codes for CASETGGTDTQYF.